This T cell receptor (beta chain) comes out of a study of patients and donors after allogeneic stem cell transplantation. This clonotype was seen a few times. TCRdb recomputed calls from the RT-PCR reads with MiXCR, one row per CDR3 protein. Among around 160,000 distinct CDR3 sequences, over 25% were seen once, and the ten largest hold 3.2%. Germline V CDR1 and CDR2: SGHTA, FQGNSA. V dropped 8 bases and J dropped 5 bases, with 9 bases sitting between them. CDR3 length: 11 amino acids. The sequencing input was blood, either unsorted or a sorted T cell fraction (not recorded which). The chain combines TRBV7-2 with TRBJ1-1; D gene ambiguous. This TCR was sampled from a human donor who was either an allogeneic HSCT recipient or a stem cell or donor lymphocyte infusion donor (not recorded which). It is not recorded whose cells these are; they may come from a transplant donor. The CDR3 region has the DNA TGTGCCAGCGGGTCAAGGACTGAAGCTTTCTTT. Amino acid sequence: CASGSRTEAFF.